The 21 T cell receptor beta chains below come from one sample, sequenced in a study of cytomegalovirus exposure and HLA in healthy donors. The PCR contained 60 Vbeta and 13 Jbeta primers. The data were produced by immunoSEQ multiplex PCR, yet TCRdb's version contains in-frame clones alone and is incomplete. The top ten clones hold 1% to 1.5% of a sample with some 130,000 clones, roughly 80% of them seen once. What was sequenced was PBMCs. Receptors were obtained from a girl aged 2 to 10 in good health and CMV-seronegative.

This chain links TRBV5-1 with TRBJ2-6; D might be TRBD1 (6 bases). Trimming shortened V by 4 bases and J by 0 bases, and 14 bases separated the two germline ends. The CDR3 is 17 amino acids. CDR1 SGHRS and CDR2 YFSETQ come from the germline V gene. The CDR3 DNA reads TGCGCCAGCAGCGGTAGGACAGAGAGCTCTGGGGCCAACGTCCTGACTTTC. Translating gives CASSGRTESSGANVLTF.

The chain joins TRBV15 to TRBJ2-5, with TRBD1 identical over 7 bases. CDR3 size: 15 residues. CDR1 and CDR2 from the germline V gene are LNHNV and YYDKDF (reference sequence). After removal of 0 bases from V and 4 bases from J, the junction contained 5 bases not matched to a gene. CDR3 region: CATSRDLAGGETQYF. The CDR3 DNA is TGTGCCACCAGCAGAGATCTCGCAGGGGGAGAGACCCAGTACTTC. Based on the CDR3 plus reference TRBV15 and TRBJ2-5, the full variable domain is DAMVIQNPRYQVTQFGKPVTLSCSQTLNHNVMYWYQQKSSQAPKLLFHYYDKDFNNEADTPDNFQSRRPNTSFCFLDIRSPGLGDTAMYLCATSRDLAGGETQYFGPGTRLLVL.

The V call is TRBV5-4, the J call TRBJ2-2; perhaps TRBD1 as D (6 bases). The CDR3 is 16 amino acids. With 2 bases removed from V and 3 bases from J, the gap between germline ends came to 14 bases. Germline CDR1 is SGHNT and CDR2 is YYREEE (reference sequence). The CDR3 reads CASSLYTGYDTGELFF. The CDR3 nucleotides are TGTGCCAGCAGCTTATACACAGGGTATGACACCGGGGAGCTGTTTTTT.

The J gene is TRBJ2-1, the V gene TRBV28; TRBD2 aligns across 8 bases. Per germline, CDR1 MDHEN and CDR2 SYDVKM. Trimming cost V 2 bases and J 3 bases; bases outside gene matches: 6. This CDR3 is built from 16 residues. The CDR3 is CASSLETAGGYNEQFF. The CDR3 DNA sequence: TGTGCCAGCAGTTTAGAGACGGCGGGAGGCTACAATGAGCAGTTCTTC.

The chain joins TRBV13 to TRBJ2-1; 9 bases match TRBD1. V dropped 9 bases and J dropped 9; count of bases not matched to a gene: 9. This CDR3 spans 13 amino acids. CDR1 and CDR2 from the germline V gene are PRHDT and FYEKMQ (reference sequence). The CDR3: CASSGTGRTEQFF. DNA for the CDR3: TGTGCCAGTTCCGGGACAGGGCGGACTGAGCAGTTCTTC.

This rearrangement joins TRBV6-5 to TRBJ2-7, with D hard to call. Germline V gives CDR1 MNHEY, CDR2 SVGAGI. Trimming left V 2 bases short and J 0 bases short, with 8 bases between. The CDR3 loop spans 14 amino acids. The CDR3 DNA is TGTGCCAGCAGTTACCACGAGAACTCCTACGAGCAGTACTTC. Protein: CASSYHENSYEQYF.

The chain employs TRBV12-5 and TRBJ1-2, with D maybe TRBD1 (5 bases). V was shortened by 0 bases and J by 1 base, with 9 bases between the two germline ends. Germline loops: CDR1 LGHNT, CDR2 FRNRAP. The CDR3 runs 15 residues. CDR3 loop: CASGLVWGVNYGYTF. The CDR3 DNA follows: TGTGCTAGTGGTTTGGTATGGGGGGTTAACTATGGCTACACCTTC.

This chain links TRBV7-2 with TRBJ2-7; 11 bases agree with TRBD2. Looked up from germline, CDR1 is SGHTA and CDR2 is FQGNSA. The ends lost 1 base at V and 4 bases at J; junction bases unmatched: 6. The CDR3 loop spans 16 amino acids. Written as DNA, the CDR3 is TGTGCCAGCAGCTTAGAGGGACTAGCGGTATTTTACGAGCAGTACTTC. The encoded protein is CASSLEGLAVFYEQYF.

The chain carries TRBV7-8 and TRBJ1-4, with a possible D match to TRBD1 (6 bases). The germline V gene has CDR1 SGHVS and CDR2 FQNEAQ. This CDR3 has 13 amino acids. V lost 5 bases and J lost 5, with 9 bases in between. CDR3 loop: CASSPDRNEKLFF. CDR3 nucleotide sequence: TGTGCCAGCAGCCCGGACAGAAATGAAAAACTGTTTTTT.

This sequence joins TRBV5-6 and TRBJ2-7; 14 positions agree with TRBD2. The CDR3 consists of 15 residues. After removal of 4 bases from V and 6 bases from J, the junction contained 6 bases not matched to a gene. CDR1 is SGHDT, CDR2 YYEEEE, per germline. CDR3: CASSHGTSGRGEQYF. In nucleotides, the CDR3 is TGTGCCAGCAGCCACGGGACTAGCGGGAGAGGCGAGCAGTACTTC.

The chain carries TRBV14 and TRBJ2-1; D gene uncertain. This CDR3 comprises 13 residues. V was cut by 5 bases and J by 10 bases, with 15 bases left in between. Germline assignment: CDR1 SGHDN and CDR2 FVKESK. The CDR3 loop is CASSSTLGAEQFF. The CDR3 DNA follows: TGTGCCAGCAGCTCGACCCTGGGCGCAGAGCAGTTCTTC. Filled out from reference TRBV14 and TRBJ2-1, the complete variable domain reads EAGVTQFPSHSVIEKGQTVTLRCDPISGHDNLYWYRRVMGKEIKFLLHFVKESKQDESGMPNNRFLAERTGGTYSTLKVQPAELEDSGVYFCASSSTLGAEQFFGPGTRLTVL.

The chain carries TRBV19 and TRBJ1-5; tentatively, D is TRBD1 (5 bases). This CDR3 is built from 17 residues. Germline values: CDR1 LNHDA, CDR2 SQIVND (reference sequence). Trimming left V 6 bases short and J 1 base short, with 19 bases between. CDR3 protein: CASSRRAGDKSNQPQHF. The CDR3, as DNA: TGTGCCAGTAGCCGTCGTGCGGGGGATAAGAGCAATCAGCCCCAGCATTTT.

The CDR3 nucleotides read TGTGCCAGCAGCGTAGGGAGGAGGGTAGGGTTTGCTAGCTATGGCTACACCTTC. Translation: CASSVGRRVGFASYGYTF. The chain combines TRBV9 with TRBJ1-2; D uncertain. CDR3 length equals 18 residues. Germline V CDR1 and CDR2: SGDLS, YYNGEE. The V end lost 0 bases, the J end lost 4 bases, and 22 bases lay between the germline ends.

This chain's CDR3 is CASSTGTVLTDTQYF. The CDR3 coding sequence is TGCGCCAGTTCCACCGGGACAGTTTTGACAGATACGCAGTATTTT. This chain joins TRBV5-1 and TRBJ2-3; 7 nucleotides agree with TRBD1. The CDR3 has 15 amino acids. Trimming at V came to 8 bases and at J to 3 bases, leaving 12 bases not matched to a gene. Germline V gives CDR1 SGHRS, CDR2 YFSETQ.

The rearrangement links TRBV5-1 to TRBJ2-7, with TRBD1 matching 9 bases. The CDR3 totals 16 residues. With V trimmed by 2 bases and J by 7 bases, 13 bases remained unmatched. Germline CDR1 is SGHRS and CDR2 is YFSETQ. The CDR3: CASSLYSTGGVGEQYF. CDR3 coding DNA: TGCGCCAGCAGCTTATACTCGACAGGGGGAGTGGGAGAGCAGTACTTC.

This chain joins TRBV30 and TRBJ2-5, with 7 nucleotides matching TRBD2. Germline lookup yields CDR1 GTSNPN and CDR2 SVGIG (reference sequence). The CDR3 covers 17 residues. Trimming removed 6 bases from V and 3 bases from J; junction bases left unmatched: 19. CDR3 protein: CACLRVLASNSEETQYF. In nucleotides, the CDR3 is TGTGCCTGCTTACGAGTACTAGCGTCGAACTCAGAAGAGACCCAGTACTTC.

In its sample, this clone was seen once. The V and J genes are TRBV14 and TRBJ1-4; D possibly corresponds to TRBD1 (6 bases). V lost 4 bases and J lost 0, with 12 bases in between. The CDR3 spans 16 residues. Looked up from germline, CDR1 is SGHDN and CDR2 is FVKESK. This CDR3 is CASSRPGHSTNEKLFF. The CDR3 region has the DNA TGTGCCAGCAGCCGCCCGGGACATTCAACTAATGAAAAACTGTTTTTT.

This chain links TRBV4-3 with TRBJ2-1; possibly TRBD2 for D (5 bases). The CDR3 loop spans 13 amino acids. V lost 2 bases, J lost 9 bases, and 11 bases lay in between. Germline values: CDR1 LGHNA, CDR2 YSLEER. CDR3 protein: CASSQQPRGEQFF. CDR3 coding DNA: TGCGCCAGCAGCCAACAGCCTCGGGGTGAGCAGTTCTTC.

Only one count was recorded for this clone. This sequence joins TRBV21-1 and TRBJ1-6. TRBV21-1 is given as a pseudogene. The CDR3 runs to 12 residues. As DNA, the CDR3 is TGTGCCAGCACTTGGGGGGGTCGGCTCCTCCACTTT. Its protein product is CASTWGGRLLHF.

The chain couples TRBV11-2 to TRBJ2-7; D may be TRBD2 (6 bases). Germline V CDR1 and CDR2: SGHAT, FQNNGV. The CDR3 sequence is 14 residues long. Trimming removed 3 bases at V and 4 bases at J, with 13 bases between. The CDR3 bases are TGTGCCAGCAGCTTTCAAGCGGGTGGTTACGAGCAGTACTTC. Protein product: CASSFQAGGYEQYF.

CDR3 sequence (DNA): TGTGCCAGCAGACCACAATTGACAGTTAGCAATCAGCCCCAGCATTTT. This gives the protein CASRPQLTVSNQPQHF. J is TRBJ1-5 and V is TRBV28; TRBD1 is a possible D gene (5 bases). Trimming removed 6 bases at V and 0 bases at J, with 15 bases between. Per germline, CDR1 MDHEN and CDR2 SYDVKM. The CDR3 covers 16 residues.